The present TCR beta chain was sequenced within a study of PD-1 blockade in mismatch repair-deficient tumors. Findings of the study overall: Tumor-resident clones, often absent from pretreatment blood, expanded after pembrolizumab and then contracted.

Of note for this clone: The antigen is undetermined.

TCRdb's copy holds only in-frame clones and misses some; the assay was immunoSEQ multiplex PCR. Among around 51,000 clones, around 85% were seen once, and the ten largest hold roughly 8.7%. Germline loops: CDR1 LGHNA, CDR2 YNFKEQ. The CDR3 consists of 17 residues. Trimming stripped 1 base from V and 4 bases from J, with 16 bases between. PCR or immunohistochemistry showed mismatch repair deficiency in every enrolled patient. The TCR-sequenced patients were a few responders to pembrolizumab. V usage is TRBV4-2 and J usage is TRBJ2-2; D is possibly TRBD1 (6 bases). The TCR was taken from an adult with mismatch repair-deficient cancer. Source: peripheral blood, taken approximately 18 weeks after starting pembrolizumab. This chain's CDR3 is CASSQGVRQAITGELFF. The CDR3 region has the DNA TGTGCCAGCAGCCAAGGAGTTAGACAGGCAATCACCGGGGAGCTGTTTTTT.